These 13 T cell receptor beta chains share one sample of origin, sequenced in a study of blood T cell repertoires in COVID-19. Produced via immunoSEQ multiplex PCR; TCRdb's table is partial and in-frame only. Here the sample spans a few hundred thousand clones, about nine tenths being singletons. Sequencing input: peripheral blood. The receptors stem from a woman aged 25 to 45 with COVID-19, enrolled during active disease.

The V gene is TRBV3-1 (or the pseudogene TRBV3-2), the J gene TRBJ1-2; D unresolved. V lost 3 bases, J lost 8 bases, and 13 bases lay in between. The CDR3 spans 13 residues. The germline V gene encodes CDR1 LGHDT and CDR2 YNNKEL (reference sequence). The CDR3 sequence: CASSHEGFRGYTF. The CDR3 nucleotides are TGTGCCAGCAGCCACGAGGGATTCAGGGGCTACACCTTC.

The chain joins TRBV4-2 to TRBJ2-7, with 14 bases identical to TRBD2. Trimming removed 3 bases from V and 6 bases from J; junction bases left unmatched: 1. Germline assignment: CDR1 LGHNA and CDR2 YNFKEQ. The CDR3 contains 14 residues. The CDR3: CASSQGLAGAEQYF. The CDR3 DNA is TGTGCCAGCAGCCAGGGACTAGCGGGAGCCGAGCAGTACTTC.

This chain connects TRBV5-1 to TRBJ2-1; the D gene is possibly TRBD2 (6 bases). The germline gives CDR1 SGHRS, CDR2 YFSETQ. With 0 bases removed from V and 4 bases from J, the gap between germline ends came to 11 bases. The CDR3 spans 15 residues. The CDR3 spells CASSLEEGEYNEQFF. The CDR3 DNA is TGCGCCAGCAGCTTGGAGGAGGGCGAGTACAATGAGCAGTTCTTC.

This clone was counted once. V usage is TRBV6-5 and J usage is TRBJ2-1; TRBD1 agrees at 7 bases. The CDR3 has 15 residues. The germline V gene encodes CDR1 MNHEY and CDR2 SVGAGI. Trimming took 0 bases from V and 6 from J; bases not matched to a gene: 5. The chain's CDR3 is CASSYSKGDSNEQFF. The CDR3 nucleotides are TGTGCCAGCAGTTACTCAAAGGGGGACAGCAATGAGCAGTTCTTC.

CDR3 sequence: CASVLAGGREQFF. Here the CDR3 DNA reads TGCGCCAGCGTACTAGCGGGAGGACGTGAGCAGTTCTTC. The chain recombines TRBV10-2 with TRBJ2-1; 12 nucleotides line up with TRBD2. The CDR3 length is 13 residues. Germline loops: CDR1 WSHSY, CDR2 SAAADI. V lost 8 bases and J lost 9; bases outside the gene matches: 5.

This clone came up once. The rearrangement links TRBV2 to TRBJ2-2; 9 nucleotides match TRBD2. Trimming removed 6 bases from V and 2 bases from J; junction bases left unmatched: 7. The germline gives CDR1 SNHLY, CDR2 FYNNEI. This CDR3 is 16 amino acids long. The CDR3 reads CASSRAGGTNTGELFF. CDR3 sequence (DNA): TGTGCCAGCAGCCGAGCGGGAGGAACTAACACCGGGGAGCTGTTTTTT.

J is TRBJ2-4 and V is TRBV6-2 or TRBV6-3, with D possibly TRBD1 on 5 matching bases. Deletions cut 5 bases from V and 3 bases from J, with 17 bases between. The CDR3 contains 16 residues. The germline CDR1 and CDR2 sequences are MNHEY and SVGEGT. CDR3 in DNA: TGTGCCAGCAGTAATAGGTACAGGCCGGTCAAAAACATTCAGTACTTC. This translates into CASSNRYRPVKNIQYF.

This clone was seen once. This sequence joins TRBV19 and TRBJ2-1; 11 bases line up with TRBD1. The V and J ends lost 5 bases and 15 bases, in that order; junction bases with no gene match: 12. Germline V gene lookup returns CDR1 LNHDA and CDR2 SQIVND (reference sequence). The CDR3 totals 14 residues. CDR3 region: CASSYRTGGKYPFF. The CDR3 region has the DNA TGTGCCAGTAGTTACCGGACAGGGGGCAAGTATCCGTTCTTC.

In its sample, this clone was seen once. The genes are TRBV5-1 and TRBJ2-2; the D gene is possibly TRBD1 (6 bases). The CDR3 runs 16 residues. V was shortened by 0 bases and J by 4 bases, with 13 bases between the two germline ends. Germline CDR1 is SGHRS and CDR2 is YFSETQ. CDR3 nucleotides: TGCGCCAGCAGCTTGGGCAGGGGTAGGGGCACCGGGGAGCTGTTTTTT. Translating gives CASSLGRGRGTGELFF. Combining the CDR3 with reference TRBV5-1 and TRBJ2-2 gives the whole variable domain KAGVTQTPRYLIKTRGQQVTLSCSPISGHRSVSWYQQTPGQGLQFLFEYFSETQRNKGNFPGRFSGRQFSNSRSEMNVSTLELGDSALYLCASSLGRGRGTGELFFGEGSRLTVL.

V usage is TRBV28 and J usage is TRBJ1-6; 8 bases agree with TRBD1. V lost 6 bases, J lost 10 bases, and 17 bases stayed unmatched. This CDR3 spans 17 amino acids. CDR1 MDHEN and CDR2 SYDVKM come from the germline V gene. The CDR3 here is CASRGWRGRGLGSPLHF. The CDR3 DNA sequence: TGTGCCAGCAGGGGATGGAGGGGCAGGGGGCTTGGCTCACCCCTCCACTTT.

This clone was counted a single time. The chain couples TRBV11-2 to TRBJ2-3; D perhaps matches TRBD2 (5 bases). CDR1 is SGHAT and CDR2 is FQNNGV in the germline V gene. The V and J ends lost 1 base and 3 bases respectively, with 17 bases between them. The length of the CDR3 is 17 residues. The CDR3 here is CASSLASRGSNTDTQYF. CDR3 in DNA: TGTGCCAGCAGCTTAGCCAGTCGGGGTAGCAATACAGATACGCAGTATTTT.

Points on this clone: The sample holds other DNA sequences that translate to the same CDR3. The J gene is TRBJ1-6, the V gene TRBV4-1, with a possible D match to TRBD1 (5 bases). The CDR3 is 15 amino acids. Trimming took off 3 bases at V and 8 bases at J, with 14 bases between the two ends. Germline V gives CDR1 MGHRA, CDR2 YSYEKL. The DNA for the CDR3 is TGCGCCAGCAGCCAGGTCCCAGGGTGGGATTCACCCCTCCACTTT. It translates to CASSQVPGWDSPLHF.

The V call is TRBV19, the J call TRBJ2-7, with 7 bases lining up with TRBD1. CDR3 length: 17 residues. The germline V gene has CDR1 LNHDA and CDR2 SQIVND (reference sequence). With V trimmed by 1 base and J by 0 bases, 9 bases remained unmatched. CDR3 sequence (DNA): TGTGCCAGTAGTATAGTAGGAGACAGGGTTGACTCCTACGAGCAGTACTTC. Protein: CASSIVGDRVDSYEQYF.